This TCR beta chain was observed in a study of beta chain features in type 1 diabetes. This clone has just a few counts. Germline V CDR1 and CDR2: SGHAT, FQNNGV. The length of the CDR3 is 12 residues. V gave up 5 bases and J gave up 5 bases, with 9 bases separating them. cDNA synthesis used the whole RNA isolate, giving expressed TCRB sequences. TCRdb's copy holds only in-frame clones and misses some; the assay was immunoSEQ multiplex PCR. The table has about half a million clones, around 30% seen once. The receptor comes from a man between 18 and 35 years old in good health. Sequenced material: naive CD4+ T cells from blood. The chain employs TRBV11-2 and TRBJ2-5; D is possibly TRBD2 (6 bases). The CDR3 loop is CASSRGLETQYF. The CDR3 nucleotides read TGTGCCAGCAGCAGGGGACTGGAGACCCAGTACTTC. Full variable domain (rest looked up from reference TRBV11-2 and TRBJ2-5): EAGVAQSPRYKIIEKRQSVAFWCNPISGHATLYWYQQILGQGPKLLIQFQNNGVVDDSQLPKDRFSAERLKGVDSTLKIQPAKLEDSAVYLCASSRGLETQYFGPGTRLLVL.